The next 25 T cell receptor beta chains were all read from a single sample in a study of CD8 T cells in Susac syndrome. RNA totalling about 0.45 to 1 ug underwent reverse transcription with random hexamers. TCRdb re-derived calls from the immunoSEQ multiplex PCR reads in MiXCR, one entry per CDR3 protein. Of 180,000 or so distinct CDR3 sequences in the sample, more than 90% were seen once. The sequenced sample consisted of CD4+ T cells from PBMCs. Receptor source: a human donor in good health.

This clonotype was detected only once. The CDR3 nucleotides are TGTGCCACCAGCAGAGATCTGGCCCAGCCCCAGCATTTT. Residues: CATSRDLAQPQHF. The chain has TRBV15 and TRBJ1-5; the D is unclear. This CDR3 comprises 13 residues. Trimming removed 0 bases from V and 7 bases from J, with 7 bases in between. Germline CDR1 reads LNHNV; CDR2 reads YYDKDF (reference sequence).

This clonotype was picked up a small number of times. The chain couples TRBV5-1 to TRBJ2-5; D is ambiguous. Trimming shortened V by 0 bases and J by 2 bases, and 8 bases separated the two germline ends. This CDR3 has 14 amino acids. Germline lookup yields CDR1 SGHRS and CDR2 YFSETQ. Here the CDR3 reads CASSLAGSQETQYF. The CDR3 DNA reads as TGCGCCAGCAGCTTGGCCGGCAGTCAAGAGACCCAGTACTTC.

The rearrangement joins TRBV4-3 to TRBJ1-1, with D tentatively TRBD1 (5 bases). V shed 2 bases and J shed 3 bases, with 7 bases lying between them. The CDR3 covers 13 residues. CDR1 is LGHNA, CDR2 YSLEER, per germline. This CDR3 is CASSQTGYTEAFF. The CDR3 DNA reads TGCGCCAGCAGCCAAACAGGATACACTGAAGCTTTCTTT.

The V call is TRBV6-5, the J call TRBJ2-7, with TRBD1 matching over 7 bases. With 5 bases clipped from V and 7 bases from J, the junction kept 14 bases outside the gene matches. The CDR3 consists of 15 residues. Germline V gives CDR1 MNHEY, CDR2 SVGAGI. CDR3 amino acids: CASSPPGQLKREQYF. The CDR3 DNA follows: TGTGCCAGCAGTCCTCCGGGACAGCTAAAGAGGGAGCAGTACTTC.

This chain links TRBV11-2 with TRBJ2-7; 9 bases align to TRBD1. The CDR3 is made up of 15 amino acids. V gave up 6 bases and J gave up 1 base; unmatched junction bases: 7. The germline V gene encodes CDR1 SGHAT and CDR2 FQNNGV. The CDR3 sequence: CASSGGQGPSYEQYF. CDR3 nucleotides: TGTGCCAGCAGTGGGGGACAGGGTCCATCCTACGAGCAGTACTTC.

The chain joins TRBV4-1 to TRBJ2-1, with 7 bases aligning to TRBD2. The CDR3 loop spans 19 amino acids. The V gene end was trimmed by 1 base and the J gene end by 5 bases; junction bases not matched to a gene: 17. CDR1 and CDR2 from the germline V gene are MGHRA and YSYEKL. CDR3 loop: CASSQGSLGSERGDNEQFF. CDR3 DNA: TGCGCCAGCAGCCAAGGGTCCCTCGGTTCGGAGCGGGGCGACAATGAGCAGTTCTTC.

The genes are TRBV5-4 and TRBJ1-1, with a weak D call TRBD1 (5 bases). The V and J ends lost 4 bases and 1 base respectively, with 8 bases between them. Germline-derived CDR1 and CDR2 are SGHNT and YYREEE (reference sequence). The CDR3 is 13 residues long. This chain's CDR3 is CASSPGGNTEAFF. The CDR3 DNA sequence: TGTGCCAGCAGCCCCGGGGGGAACACTGAAGCTTTCTTT. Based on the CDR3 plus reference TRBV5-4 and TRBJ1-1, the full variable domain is ETGVTQSPTHLIKTRGQQVTLRCSSQSGHNTVSWYQQALGQGPQFIFQYYREEENGRGNFPPRFSGLQFPNYSSELNVNALELDDSALYLCASSPGGNTEAFFGQGTRLTVV.

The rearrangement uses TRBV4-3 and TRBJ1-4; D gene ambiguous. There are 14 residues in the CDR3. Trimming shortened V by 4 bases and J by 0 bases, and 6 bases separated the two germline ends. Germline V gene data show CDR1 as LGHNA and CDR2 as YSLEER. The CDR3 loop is CASSRRTTNEKLFF. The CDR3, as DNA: TGCGCCAGCAGCCGGCGGACAACTAATGAAAAACTGTTTTTT.

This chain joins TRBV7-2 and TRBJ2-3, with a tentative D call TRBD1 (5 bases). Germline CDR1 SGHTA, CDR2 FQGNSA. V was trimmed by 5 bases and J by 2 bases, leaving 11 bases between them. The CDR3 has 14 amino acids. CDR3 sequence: CASSPRQPTDTQYF. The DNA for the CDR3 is TGTGCCAGCAGCCCTCGACAGCCCACAGATACGCAGTATTTT.

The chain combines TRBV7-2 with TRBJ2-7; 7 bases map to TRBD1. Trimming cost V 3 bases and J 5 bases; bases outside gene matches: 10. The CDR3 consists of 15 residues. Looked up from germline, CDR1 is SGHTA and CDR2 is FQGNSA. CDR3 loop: CASSFPERGPDEQYF. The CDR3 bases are TGTGCCAGCAGCTTCCCTGAAAGGGGGCCTGACGAGCAGTACTTC. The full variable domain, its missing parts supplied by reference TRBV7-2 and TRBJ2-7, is GAGVSQSPSNKVTEKGKDVELRCDPISGHTALYWYRQSLGQGLEFLIYFQGNSAPDKSGLPSDRFSAERTGGSVSTLTIQRTQQEDSAVYLCASSFPERGPDEQYFGPGTRLTVT.

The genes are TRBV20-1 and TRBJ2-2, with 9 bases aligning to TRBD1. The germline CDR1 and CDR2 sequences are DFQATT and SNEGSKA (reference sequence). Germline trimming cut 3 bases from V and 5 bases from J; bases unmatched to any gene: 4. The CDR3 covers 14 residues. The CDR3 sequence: CSARGQGSTGELFF. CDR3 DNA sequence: TGCAGTGCTAGGGGACAGGGTTCGACCGGGGAGCTGTTTTTT.

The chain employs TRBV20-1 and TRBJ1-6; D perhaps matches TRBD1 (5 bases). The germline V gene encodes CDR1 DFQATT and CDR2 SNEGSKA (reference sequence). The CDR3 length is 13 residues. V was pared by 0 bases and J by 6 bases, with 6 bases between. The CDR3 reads CSARDRANSPLHF. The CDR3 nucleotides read TGCAGTGCTAGAGACAGGGCTAATTCACCCCTCCACTTT.

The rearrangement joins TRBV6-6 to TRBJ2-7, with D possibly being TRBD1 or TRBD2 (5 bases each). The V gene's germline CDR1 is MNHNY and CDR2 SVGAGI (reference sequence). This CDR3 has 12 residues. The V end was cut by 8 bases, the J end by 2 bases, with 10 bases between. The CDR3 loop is CASGRGPYEQYF. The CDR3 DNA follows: TGTGCCAGCGGACGGGGACCCTACGAGCAGTACTTC.

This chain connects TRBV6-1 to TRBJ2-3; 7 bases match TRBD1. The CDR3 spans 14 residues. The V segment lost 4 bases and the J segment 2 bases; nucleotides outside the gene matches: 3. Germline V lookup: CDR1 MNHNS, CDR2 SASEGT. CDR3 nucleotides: TGTGCCAGCAGTGCCGACAGGGACACAGATACGCAGTATTTT. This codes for CASSADRDTDTQYF.

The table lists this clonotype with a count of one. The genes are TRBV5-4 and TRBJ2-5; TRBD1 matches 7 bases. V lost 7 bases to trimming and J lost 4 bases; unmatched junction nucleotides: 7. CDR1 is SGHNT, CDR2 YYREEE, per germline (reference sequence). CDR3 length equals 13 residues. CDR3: CASRGDSLETQYF. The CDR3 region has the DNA TGTGCCAGCCGAGGGGACAGTTTAGAGACCCAGTACTTC.

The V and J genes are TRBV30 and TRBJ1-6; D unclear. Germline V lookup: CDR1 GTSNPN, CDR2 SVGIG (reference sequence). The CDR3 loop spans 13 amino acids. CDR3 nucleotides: TGTGCGTCTAAGGTCCGCTATAATTCACCCCTCCACTTT. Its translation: CASKVRYNSPLHF.

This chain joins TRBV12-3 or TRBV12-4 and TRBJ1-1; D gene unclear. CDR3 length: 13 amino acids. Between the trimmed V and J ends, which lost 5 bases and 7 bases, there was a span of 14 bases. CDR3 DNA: TGTGCCAGCAGTCTTACACCGGGCGATGAAGCTTTCTTT. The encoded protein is CASSLTPGDEAFF.

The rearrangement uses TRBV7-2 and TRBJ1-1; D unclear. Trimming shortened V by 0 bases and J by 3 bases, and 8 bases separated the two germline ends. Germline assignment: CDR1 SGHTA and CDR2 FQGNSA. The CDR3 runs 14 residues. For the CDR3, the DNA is TGTGCCAGCAGCTTAGCCCGCGAGGACACTGAAGCTTTCTTT. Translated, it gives CASSLAREDTEAFF. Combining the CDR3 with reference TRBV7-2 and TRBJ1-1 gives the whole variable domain GAGVSQSPSNKVTEKGKDVELRCDPISGHTALYWYRQSLGQGLEFLIYFQGNSAPDKSGLPSDRFSAERTGGSVSTLTIQRTQQEDSAVYLCASSLAREDTEAFFGQGTRLTVV.

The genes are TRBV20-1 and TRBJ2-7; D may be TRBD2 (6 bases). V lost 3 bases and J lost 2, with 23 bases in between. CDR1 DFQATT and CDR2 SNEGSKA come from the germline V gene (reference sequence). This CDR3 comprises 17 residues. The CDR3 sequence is CSASSGEAADRAYEQYF. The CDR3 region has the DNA TGCAGTGCTAGTAGTGGGGAGGCGGCGGATAGGGCCTACGAGCAGTACTTC.

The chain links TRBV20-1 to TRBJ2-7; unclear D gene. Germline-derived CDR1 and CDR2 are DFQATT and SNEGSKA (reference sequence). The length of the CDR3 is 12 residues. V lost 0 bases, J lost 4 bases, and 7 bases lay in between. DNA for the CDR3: TGCAGTGCTAGAGATAGTACTTACGAGCAGTACTTC. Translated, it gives CSARDSTYEQYF.

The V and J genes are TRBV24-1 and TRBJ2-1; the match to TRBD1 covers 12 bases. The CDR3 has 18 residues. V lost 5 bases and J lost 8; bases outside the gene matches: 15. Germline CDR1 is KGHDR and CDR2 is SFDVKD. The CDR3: CATSALPGRGQGADEQFF. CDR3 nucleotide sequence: TGTGCCACCAGTGCGCTACCTGGCCGGGGACAGGGGGCCGATGAGCAGTTCTTC.

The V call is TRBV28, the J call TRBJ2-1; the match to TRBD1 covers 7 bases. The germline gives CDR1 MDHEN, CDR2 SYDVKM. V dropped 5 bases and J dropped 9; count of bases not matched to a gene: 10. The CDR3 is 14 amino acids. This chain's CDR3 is CASSPTDRDGEQFF. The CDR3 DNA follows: TGTGCCAGCAGTCCAACCGACAGGGACGGTGAGCAGTTCTTC.

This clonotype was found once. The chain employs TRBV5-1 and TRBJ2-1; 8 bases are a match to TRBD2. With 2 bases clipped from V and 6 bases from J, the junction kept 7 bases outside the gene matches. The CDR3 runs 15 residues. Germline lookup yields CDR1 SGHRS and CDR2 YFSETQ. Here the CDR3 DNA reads TGCGCCAGCAGCTTCCTAGCGGGTCAGGGCAATGAGCAGTTCTTC. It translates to CASSFLAGQGNEQFF.

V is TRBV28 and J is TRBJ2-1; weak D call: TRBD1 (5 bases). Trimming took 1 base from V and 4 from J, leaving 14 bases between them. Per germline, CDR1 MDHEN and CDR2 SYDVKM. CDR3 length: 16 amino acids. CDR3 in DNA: TGTGCCAGCAGTTTATCCAGGGTGGGTTCGTACAATGAGCAGTTCTTC. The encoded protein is CASSLSRVGSYNEQFF. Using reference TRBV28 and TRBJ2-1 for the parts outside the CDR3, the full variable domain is DVKVTQSSRYLVKRTGEKVFLECVQDMDHENMFWYRQDPGLGLRLIYFSYDVKMKEKGDIPEGYSVSREKKERFSLILESASTNQTSMYLCASSLSRVGSYNEQFFGPGTRLTVL.

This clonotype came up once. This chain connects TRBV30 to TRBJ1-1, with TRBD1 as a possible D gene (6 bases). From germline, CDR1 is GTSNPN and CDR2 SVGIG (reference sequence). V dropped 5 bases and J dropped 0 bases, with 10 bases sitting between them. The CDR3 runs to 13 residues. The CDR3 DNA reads TGTGCCTGGTCGACAGGAGTGAACACTGAAGCTTTCTTT. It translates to CAWSTGVNTEAFF.